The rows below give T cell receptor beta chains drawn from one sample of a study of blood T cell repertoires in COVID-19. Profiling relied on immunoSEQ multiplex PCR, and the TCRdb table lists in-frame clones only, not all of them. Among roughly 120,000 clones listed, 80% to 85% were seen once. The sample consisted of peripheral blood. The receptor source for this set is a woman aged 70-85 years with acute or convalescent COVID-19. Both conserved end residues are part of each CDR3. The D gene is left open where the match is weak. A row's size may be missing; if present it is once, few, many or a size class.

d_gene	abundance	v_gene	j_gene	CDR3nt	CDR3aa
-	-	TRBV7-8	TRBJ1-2	TGTGCCAGCAGCTTATACAGGGCCGCTAACTATGGCTACACCTTC	CASSLYRAANYGYTF
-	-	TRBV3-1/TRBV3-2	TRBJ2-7	TGTGCCAGCAGCCACCTGACAGAGTCCTACGAGCAGTACTTC	CASSHLTESYEQYF
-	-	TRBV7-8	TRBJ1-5	TGTGCCAGCAGCTCACAGGGTTCCATCCGTGTTCAGCCCCAGCATTTT	CASSSQGSIRVQPQHF
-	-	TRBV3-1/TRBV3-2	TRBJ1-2	TGTGCCAGCAGTCGGACAGCTTCTAACTATGGCTACACCTTC	CASSRTASNYGYTF
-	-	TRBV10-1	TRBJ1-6	TGCGCCAGCACTGGACATCTCCCAGACTCCTATAATTCACCCCTCCACTTT	CASTGHLPDSYNSPLHF
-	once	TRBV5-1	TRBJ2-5	TGCGCCAGCAGCTTGGAAGGGACACCTCAAGAGACCCAGTACTTC	CASSLEGTPQETQYF
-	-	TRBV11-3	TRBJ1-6	TGTGCCAGCAGCTTAGGGAGCGTGGATTCACCCCTCCACTTT	CASSLGSVDSPLHF
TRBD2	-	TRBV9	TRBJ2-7	TGTGCCAGCAGCGCCTCCGGGACTAGCTACGAGCAGTACTTC	CASSASGTSYEQYF
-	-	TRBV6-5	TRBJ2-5	TGTGCCAGCAGCCTGAACCGGGACACCCAAGAGACCCAGTACTTC	CASSLNRDTQETQYF
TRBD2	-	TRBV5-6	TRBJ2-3	TGTGCCAGCAGCTGGACAGCGGGAGGCCTCCCTAGCACAGATACGCAGTATTTT	CASSWTAGGLPSTDTQYF
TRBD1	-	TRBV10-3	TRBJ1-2	TGTGCCATCAGTTCATTGGACAGGGAGTGGGAAGATGGCTACACCTTC	CAISSLDREWEDGYTF
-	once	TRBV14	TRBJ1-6	TGTGCCAGCAGCCAATGGGAAGGGGATTCACCCCTCCACTTT	CASSQWEGDSPLHF
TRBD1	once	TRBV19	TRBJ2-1	TGTGCCAGTAGGGACCCGGGACAGGGGAGGAATGAGCAGTTCTTC	CASRDPGQGRNEQFF
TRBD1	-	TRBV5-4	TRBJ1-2	TGTGCCAGCAGCTTGGGCTCACAGGGGGCGCGCGGCTATGGCTACACCTTC	CASSLGSQGARGYGYTF
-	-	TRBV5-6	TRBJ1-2	TGTGCCAGCAGCTTAGGCGGGGTTTCTAACTATGGCTACACCTTC	CASSLGGVSNYGYTF
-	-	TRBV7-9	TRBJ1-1	TGTGCCAGCAGCCGGGGGACGGGGAACACTGAAGCTTTCTTT	CASSRGTGNTEAFF
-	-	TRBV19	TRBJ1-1	TGTGCCAGTAGTCCCTGGGGCTCGAACACTGAAGCTTTCTTT	CASSPWGSNTEAFF
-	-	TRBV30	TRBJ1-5	TGTGCCTGGAGCGGGACACGGAATCAGCCCCAGCATTTT	CAWSGTRNQPQHF
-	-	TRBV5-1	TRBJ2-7	TGCGCCAGCAGCTTGGATCACCAGACTAGCGAGCAGTACTTC	CASSLDHQTSEQYF
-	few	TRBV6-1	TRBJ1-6	TGTGCCAGCAGTGAGATATCAGGCATGTTGAGTTCACCCCTCCACTTT	CASSEISGMLSSPLHF
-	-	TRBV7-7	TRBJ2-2	TGTGCCAGCAGCTTAGGACTAAATACGAACACCGGGGAGCTGTTTTTT	CASSLGLNTNTGELFF
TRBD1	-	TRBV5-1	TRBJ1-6	TGCGCCAGCAGCCGGGACAGGGTGGACCTTAATTCACCCCTCCACTTT	CASSRDRVDLNSPLHF
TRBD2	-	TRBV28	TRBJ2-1	TGTGCCAGCAGTCTACTAGCGGGACACAATGAGCAGTTCTTC	CASSLLAGHNEQFF
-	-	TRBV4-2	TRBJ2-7	TGTGCCAGCAGCCACGAACGGGGTCCTCTTCACTACGAGCAGTACTTC	CASSHERGPLHYEQYF
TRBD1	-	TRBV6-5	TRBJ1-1	TGTGCCAGCAGATGGACAGGAGACCGTGAAGCTTTCTTT	CASRWTGDREAFF